The TCR beta chain under discussion was sequenced for a study of CD8+CD57+ T cells in acquired aplastic anemia. On the study more broadly: The mean DNA yield obtained from sorted CD4+ and CD8+ cells came to 3 to 3.5 ug. Study conclusions and caveats: CD8+ Simpson's diversity in patients was not significantly different from that in controls.

This clonotype was counted at least ten times. Its antigen is not known. Trimming left V 5 bases short and J 0 bases short, with 11 bases between. Germline V CDR1 and CDR2: MNHEY, SVGEGT. CDR3 length: 14 residues. TCR beta VDJ and CDR3 were profiled, and genomic DNA was the template. TCRdb called the reads again in MiXCR, with one record for every CDR3 protein. The sample lists some 280,000 distinct CDR3 sequences, roughly three fifths occurring once. The receptor comes from a human donor with severe aplastic anemia or a healthy control (not recorded which). Sample: sorted CD4+, CD8+, or CD8+CD57+ T cells (not recorded which) from PBMCs. The chain is built from TRBV6-2 or TRBV6-3 and TRBJ2-7; tentatively, D is TRBD1 or TRBD2 (5 bases each). The CDR3 DNA sequence: TGTGCCAGCAGTCCCCATGGGGGCTCCTACGAGCAGTACTTC. It specifies CASSPHGGSYEQYF.